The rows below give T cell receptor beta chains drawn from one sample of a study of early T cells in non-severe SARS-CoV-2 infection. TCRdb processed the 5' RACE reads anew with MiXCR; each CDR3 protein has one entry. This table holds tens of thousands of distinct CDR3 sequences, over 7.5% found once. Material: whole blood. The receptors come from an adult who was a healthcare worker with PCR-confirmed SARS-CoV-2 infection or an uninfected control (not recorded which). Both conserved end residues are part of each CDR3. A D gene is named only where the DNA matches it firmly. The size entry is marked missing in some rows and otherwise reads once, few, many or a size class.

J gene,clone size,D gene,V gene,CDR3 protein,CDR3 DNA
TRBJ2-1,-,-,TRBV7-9,CASSFTSIQDEQFF,TGTGCCAGCAGCTTCACTAGTATACAAGATGAGCAGTTCTTC
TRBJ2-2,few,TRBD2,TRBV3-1,CASSPGLASGTNTGELFF,TGTGCCAGCAGTCCGGGACTAGCGTCGGGAACGAACACCGGGGAGCTGTTTTTT
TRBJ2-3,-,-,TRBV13,CASSLVGTSTDTQYF,TGTGCCAGCAGCTTAGTGGGGACTAGCACAGATACGCAGTATTTT
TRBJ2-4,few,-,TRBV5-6,CASSLVRAIGNIQYF,TGTGCCAGCAGCTTGGTCCGGGCGATAGGAAACATTCAGTACTTC
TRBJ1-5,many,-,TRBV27,CASRLAGNQPQHF,TGTGCCAGCAGGCTTGCGGGCAATCAGCCCCAGCATTTT
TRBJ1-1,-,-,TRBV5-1,CASSLGLQWGNTEAFF,TGCGCCAGCAGCTTGGGCCTCCAGTGGGGGAACACTGAAGCTTTCTTT
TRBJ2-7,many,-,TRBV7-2,CASSLARGQLTTYEQYF,TGTGCCAGCAGCCTGGCCCGGGGACAACTCACCACCTACGAGCAGTACTTC
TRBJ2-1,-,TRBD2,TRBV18,CASSPSGSTYNEQFF,TGTGCCAGCTCACCTAGCGGGAGCACCTACAATGAGCAGTTCTTC
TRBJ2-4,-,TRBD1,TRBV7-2,CASSWGDRVVENIQYF,TGTGCCAGCAGCTGGGGGGACAGGGTAGTTGAAAACATTCAGTACTTC
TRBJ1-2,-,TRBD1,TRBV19,CASTELDRGYGYTF,TGTGCCAGTACCGAATTGGACAGGGGGTATGGCTACACCTTC
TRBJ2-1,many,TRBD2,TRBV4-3,CASSLRTSDSNEQFF,TGCGCCAGCAGCCTCAGGACTAGCGACAGCAATGAGCAGTTCTTC
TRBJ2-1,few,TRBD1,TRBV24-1,CATSDHRGLRNEQFF,TGTGCCACCAGTGACCACAGGGGGCTGAGAAATGAGCAGTTCTTC
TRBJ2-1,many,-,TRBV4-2,CASSQDEPSSHRYYNEQFF,TGTGCCAGCAGCCAAGATGAACCAAGCAGCCACCGATATTACAATGAGCAGTTCTTC
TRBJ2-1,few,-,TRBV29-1,CSVGQGNEQFF,TGCAGCGTCGGCCAGGGCAATGAGCAGTTCTTC
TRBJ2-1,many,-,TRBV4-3,CASSRNQGSRGYNEQFF,TGCGCCAGCAGCCGGAACCAGGGGAGTAGAGGCTACAATGAGCAGTTCTTC
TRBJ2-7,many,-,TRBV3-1,CASSPGMSYEQYF,TGTGCCAGCAGCCCAGGAATGTCCTACGAGCAGTACTTC
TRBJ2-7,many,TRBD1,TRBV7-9,CASRDRSTEQYF,TGTGCCTCCCGGGACAGGAGCACCGAGCAGTACTTC
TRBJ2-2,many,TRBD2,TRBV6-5,CASSGLAGVPTGELFF,TGTGCCAGCAGCGGGTTAGCGGGAGTACCCACCGGGGAGCTGTTTTTT
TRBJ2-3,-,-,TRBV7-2,CASSLVAGDTQYF,TGTGCCAGCAGCTTAGTTGCAGGGGATACGCAGTATTTT
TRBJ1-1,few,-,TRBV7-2,CASSFVRNTEAFF,TGTGCCAGCAGCTTCGTCCGGAACACTGAAGCTTTCTTT
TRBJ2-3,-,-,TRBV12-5,CASGLGIESDTQYF,TGTGCTAGTGGTTTGGGGATAGAATCAGATACGCAGTATTTT
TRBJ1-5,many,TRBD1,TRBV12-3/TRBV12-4,CASSRGQAGDRNQPQHF,TGTGCCAGCAGTCGGGGACAGGCTGGGGACCGCAATCAGCCCCAGCATTTT
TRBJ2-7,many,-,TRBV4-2,CASSHDLDGAYEQYF,TGTGCCAGCAGCCATGATCTGGACGGAGCCTACGAGCAGTACTTC
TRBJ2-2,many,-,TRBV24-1,CATSGHDRPNTGELFF,TGTGCCACCAGTGGTCACGACAGGCCGAACACCGGGGAGCTGTTTTTT
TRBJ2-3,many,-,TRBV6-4,CASSDGGTDTQYF,TGTGCCAGCAGTGACGGGGGCACAGATACGCAGTATTTT
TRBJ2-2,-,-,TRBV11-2,CASSLKVEPGELFF,TGTGCCAGCAGCTTAAAGGTGGAGCCCGGGGAGCTGTTTTTT
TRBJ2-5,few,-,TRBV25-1,CASSARTVQETQYF,TGTGCCAGCAGTGCTCGGACAGTACAAGAGACCCAGTACTTC
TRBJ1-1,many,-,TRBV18,CASSDTEAFF,TGTGCCAGCTCGGACACTGAAGCTTTCTTT
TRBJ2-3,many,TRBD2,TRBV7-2,CASSLLAGGAADTQYF,TGTGCCAGCAGCTTACTAGCGGGAGGGGCAGCGGATACGCAGTATTTT
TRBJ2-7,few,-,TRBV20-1,CSATNRDFSVAYEQYF,TGCAGTGCTACCAACCGGGACTTCTCAGTGGCCTACGAGCAGTACTTC
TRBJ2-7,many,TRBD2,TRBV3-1,CASSQDTRGRTYEQYF,TGTGCCAGCAGCCAAGATACGCGCGGGAGAACGTACGAGCAGTACTTC
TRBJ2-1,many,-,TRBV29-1,CSVARTVNEQFF,TGCAGCGTTGCCCGGACAGTCAATGAGCAGTTCTTC
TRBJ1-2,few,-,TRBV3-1,CASSLGGAYNYGYTF,TGTGCCAGCAGCCTCGGGGGGGCTTACAACTATGGCTACACCTTC
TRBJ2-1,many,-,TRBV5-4,CASSLGLNNEQFF,TGTGCCAGCAGCTTGGGGCTGAACAATGAGCAGTTCTTC
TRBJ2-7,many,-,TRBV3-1,CASSQDSGFSEQYF,TGTGCCAGCAGCCAAGATTCCGGGTTTAGCGAGCAGTACTTC
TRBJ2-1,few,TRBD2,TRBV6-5,CASSPLRAGGYNEQFF,TGTGCCAGCAGCCCGCTCCGAGCGGGAGGTTACAATGAGCAGTTCTTC
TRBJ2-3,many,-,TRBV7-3,CASSKRLGTDTQYF,TGTGCCAGCAGCAAAAGACTAGGCACAGATACGCAGTATTTT
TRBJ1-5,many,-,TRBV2,CASTENRAGQPQHF,TGTGCCAGCACCGAGAACAGGGCCGGTCAGCCCCAGCATTTT